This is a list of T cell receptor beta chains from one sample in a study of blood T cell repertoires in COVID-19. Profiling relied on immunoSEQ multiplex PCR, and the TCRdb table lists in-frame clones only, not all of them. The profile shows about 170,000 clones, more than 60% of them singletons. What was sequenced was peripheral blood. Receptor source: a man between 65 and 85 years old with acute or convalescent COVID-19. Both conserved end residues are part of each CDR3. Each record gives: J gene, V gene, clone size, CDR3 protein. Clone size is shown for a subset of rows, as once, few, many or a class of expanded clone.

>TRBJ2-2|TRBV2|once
CASRRQGGQNTGELFF
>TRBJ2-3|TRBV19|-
CASRDPGGGGASDTQYF
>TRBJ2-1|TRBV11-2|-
CASSLSSGRANEQFF
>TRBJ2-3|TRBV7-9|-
CASSSTSGRTDTQYF
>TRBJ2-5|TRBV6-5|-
CASSLVEGRETQYF
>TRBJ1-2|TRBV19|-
CASSIPGTGDGYTF
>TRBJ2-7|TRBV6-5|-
CASSYSAGGLYEQYF
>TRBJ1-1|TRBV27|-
CASRGVGTEAFF
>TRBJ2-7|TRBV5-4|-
CASSFSGTGGYEQYF
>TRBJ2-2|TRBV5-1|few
CASSLGLAGAGELFF
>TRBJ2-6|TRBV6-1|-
CASSEDGGASSGANVLTF
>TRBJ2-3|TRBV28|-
CASALAALGDTQYF
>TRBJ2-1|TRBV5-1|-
CASSLDSGLVNEQFF
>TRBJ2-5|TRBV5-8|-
CASSTTRRETQYF
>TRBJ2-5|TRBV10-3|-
CAISESFSALKETQYF
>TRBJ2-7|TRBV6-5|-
CASSWDRAREQYF
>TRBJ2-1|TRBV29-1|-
CSVGVYGAYNEQFF
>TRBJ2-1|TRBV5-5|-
CASSKKAILDLVNEQFF
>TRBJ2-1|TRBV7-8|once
CASSLGGQGSSYNEQFF
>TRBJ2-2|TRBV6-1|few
CASSEARSTGELFF
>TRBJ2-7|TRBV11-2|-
CASSFARGSYEQYF
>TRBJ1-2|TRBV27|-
CASSLRGGDGYTF
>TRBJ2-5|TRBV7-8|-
CASSPPTYGGEETQYF
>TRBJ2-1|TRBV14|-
CASSSLAGGYNEQFF
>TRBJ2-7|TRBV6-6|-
CASSYSQSGGNEQYF
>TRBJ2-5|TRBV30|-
CAWRPGRAETQYF
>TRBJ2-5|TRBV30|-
CAWSVRAKETQYF
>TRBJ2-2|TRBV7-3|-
CASSLKWPGELFF
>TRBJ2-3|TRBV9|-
CASSGQGSTQYF
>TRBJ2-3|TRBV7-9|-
CASSLDGGLSTDTQYF
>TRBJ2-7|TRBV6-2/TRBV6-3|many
CASSYLAPNSYEQYF